The 22 T cell receptor beta chains reported below all come from one sample, sequenced in a study of spatial heterogeneity in lung cancer. Stated time point: sample taken at primary tumor resection. Without sorting, whole RNA was sequenced from tumor, nontumor lung or frozen PBMC. TCRdb re-called the 5' RACE reads with MiXCR, one entry per CDR3 protein. The repertoire consists of thousands of distinct CDR3 sequences, with over 7.5% occurring once and the leading ten covering around half. The sample in question was PBMCs, obtained at surgery. These receptors all come from a male donor with early-stage non-small cell lung cancer.

The sample holds many counts of this clonotype. This beta chain was picked up by a library intended for alpha chains and is off target, so its count carries little meaning. This chain joins TRBV7-2 and TRBJ2-7, with 8 positions matching TRBD1. V lost 5 bases and J lost 3; bases outside the gene matches: 3. Germline loops: CDR1 SGHTA, CDR2 FQGNSA. This CDR3 comprises 13 residues. CDR3 loop: CASSPGQGYEQYF. Written as DNA, the CDR3 is TGTGCCAGCAGCCCAGGACAGGGCTACGAGCAGTACTTC. Supplemented by reference TRBV7-2 and TRBJ2-7, the full variable domain reads GAGVSQSPSNKVTEKGKDVELRCDPISGHTALYWYRQSLGQGLEFLIYFQGNSAPDKSGLPSDRFSAERTGGSVSTLTIQRTQQEDSAVYLCASSPGQGYEQYFGPGTRLTVT.

Of note for this clonotype: With the library built for alpha chains, this beta chain is off target and its frequency is not meaningful. The chain employs TRBV24-1 and TRBJ2-5, with 7 bases aligning to TRBD2. The trim removed 5 bases at V and 5 bases at J, leaving 7 bases unmatched. The CDR3 length is 14 residues. Germline V gives CDR1 KGHDR, CDR2 SFDVKD. CDR3 region: CATSGSLATETQYF. In nucleotides, the CDR3 is TGTGCCACCAGTGGTTCACTAGCGACGGAGACCCAGTACTTC.

The sample holds many counts of this clonotype. Since the library was made to target alpha chains, this beta chain is a stray read and its abundance is not meaningful. The gene calls are TRBV7-2 and TRBJ2-1; TRBD2 matches at 8 bases. V lost 2 bases and J lost 6; bases outside the gene matches: 6. This CDR3 is 15 amino acids long. Looked up from germline, CDR1 is SGHTA and CDR2 is FQGNSA. The CDR3 DNA sequence: TGTGCCAGCAGCTTAAAGGCGGGAGGCGGCAATGAGCAGTTCTTC. Amino acid sequence: CASSLKAGGGNEQFF.

In this sample, this clonotype turned up many times. In a library made to pick up alpha chains, this beta chain is a stray read with a size that means little. This sequence joins TRBV19 and TRBJ1-1; D may be TRBD1 (6 bases). V was trimmed by 7 bases and J by 6 bases, leaving 21 bases between them. The length of the CDR3 is 15 residues. Germline CDR1 LNHDA, CDR2 SQIVND (reference sequence). DNA of the CDR3: TGTGCCAGTACCCCGGTAGGGGGGGCGGGCCCTGAAGCTTTCTTT. Translating it yields CASTPVGGAGPEAFF.

This clonotype was observed many times. This beta chain is off target for a library built for alpha chains, so its abundance means little. J is TRBJ2-7 and V is TRBV5-1; tentatively, D is TRBD1 (6 bases). V lost 2 bases to trimming and J lost 7 bases, with 10 bases between them. Germline loops: CDR1 SGHRS, CDR2 YFSETQ. The CDR3 loop spans 12 amino acids. CDR3 nucleotides: TGCGCCAGCAGCTTACAGGGTCGTGAGCAGTACTTC. This codes for CASSLQGREQYF.

Details on this clonotype: Because the library targeted alpha chains, this beta chain is an off-target read whose size means little. The chain links TRBV30 to TRBJ1-2; D is uncertain. V lost 2 bases, J lost 1 base, and 11 bases lay in between. There are 14 residues in the CDR3. Germline loops: CDR1 GTSNPN, CDR2 SVGIG (reference sequence). Here the CDR3 reads CAWSPIALNYGYTF. CDR3 nucleotide sequence: TGTGCCTGGAGTCCGATAGCACTTAACTATGGCTACACCTTC.

A remark on this clonotype: This beta chain is a stray sequence in a library constructed for alpha chains; its clone size is not meaningful. V usage is TRBV20-1 and J usage is TRBJ2-7; 10 positions match TRBD2. V trimming: 1 base; J trimming: 2 bases; junction bases outside the gene matches: 2. CDR3 length equals 14 residues. CDR1 is DFQATT and CDR2 is SNEGSKA in the germline V gene (reference sequence). The CDR3 nucleotides read TGCAGTGCTAGAGGGACTAGCGGAACCTACGAGCAGTACTTC. Protein: CSARGTSGTYEQYF.

This clonotype was seen at least ten times. With the library built for alpha chains, this beta chain is off target and its frequency is not meaningful. The V and J genes are TRBV24-1 and TRBJ1-5, with unresolved D. Deletions cut 4 bases from V and 3 bases from J, with 18 bases between. There are 17 residues in the CDR3. Germline lookup yields CDR1 KGHDR and CDR2 SFDVKD. The CDR3 DNA follows: TGTGCCACCAGTGAGCCAGCCGTAAAAACAAACAATCAGCCCCAGCATTTT. Protein: CATSEPAVKTNNQPQHF.

The sample holds many counts of this clonotype. A library prepared for alpha chains yielded this beta chain as an off-target read; its size is of little meaning. J is TRBJ2-7 and V is TRBV5-4, with D possibly being TRBD1 (5 bases). The CDR3 has 15 residues. Germline V gene sequence: CDR1 SGHNT, CDR2 YYREEE (reference sequence). The germline V and J ends were trimmed by 2 bases and 6 bases, with 18 bases remaining between them. The CDR3 here is CASSFGAGPLSEQYF. CDR3 bases: TGTGCCAGCAGCTTTGGGGCAGGCCCCCTCTCCGAGCAGTACTTC.

This clonotype was recorded at least ten times. Little can be read into the size of this beta chain, an off-target read in a library designed for alpha chains. This chain uses TRBV11-2 with TRBJ2-7; 7 bases line up with TRBD2. The J segment lost 3 bases and the V segment lost 5 bases, leaving 4 bases of the junction unmatched. Germline V gives CDR1 SGHAT, CDR2 FQNNGV. This CDR3 spans 13 amino acids. CDR3 nucleotides: TGTGCCAGCAGCAGAGGACTAGTCTACGAGCAGTACTTC. Its translation is CASSRGLVYEQYF. Supplemented by reference TRBV11-2 and TRBJ2-7, the full variable domain reads EAGVAQSPRYKIIEKRQSVAFWCNPISGHATLYWYQQILGQGPKLLIQFQNNGVVDDSQLPKDRFSAERLKGVDSTLKIQPAKLEDSAVYLCASSRGLVYEQYFGPGTRLTVT.

This clonotype has a handful of counts. This beta chain was picked up by a library intended for alpha chains and is off target, so its count carries little meaning. This chain joins TRBV16 and TRBJ2-1; D ambiguous. Germline CDR1 reads KGHSY; CDR2 reads FQNENV. This CDR3 is 12 amino acids long. V dropped 4 bases and J dropped 7 bases, with 8 bases sitting between them. Here the CDR3 DNA reads TGTGCCAGCAGCCCCGGCGTTAATGAGCAGTTCTTC. Protein: CASSPGVNEQFF.

By its share, this clonotype is medium-sized (0.01 to 0.1%). With the library built for alpha chains, this beta chain is off target and its frequency is not meaningful. This sequence joins TRBV9 and TRBJ2-5; 11 positions agree with TRBD2. CDR1 is SGDLS, CDR2 YYNGEE, per germline. There are 14 residues in the CDR3. V gave up 3 bases and J gave up 4 bases; unmatched junction bases: 2. The CDR3 DNA follows: TGTGCCAGCAGCGCTAGCGGGAGGTTAGAGACCCAGTACTTC. Its protein product is CASSASGRLETQYF.

The table lists this clonotype with many counts. This beta chain is off target for a library built for alpha chains, so its abundance means little. The rearrangement uses TRBV11-2 and TRBJ2-1; 14 bases agree with TRBD2. This CDR3 comprises 17 residues. CDR1 is SGHAT, CDR2 FQNNGV, per germline. Losses at the gene ends were 1 base for V and 9 bases for J; bases not matched to a gene: 8. In DNA, the CDR3 is TGTGCCAGCAGCTTAGCCGGGACTAGCGGGAGCCGGGGTGAGCAGTTCTTC. It yields the protein CASSLAGTSGSRGEQFF.

This clonotype was counted ten times or more. Because the library targeted alpha chains, this beta chain is an off-target read whose size means little. This chain connects TRBV29-1 to TRBJ1-1; 7 nucleotides line up with TRBD1. The CDR3 has 13 residues. The junction had 6 bases not matched to a gene; V was cut back by 7 bases and J by 1 base. Germline-derived CDR1 and CDR2 are SQVTM and ANQGSEA. CDR3 in amino acids: CSGDSLTNTEAFF. In nucleotides, the CDR3 is TGCAGCGGGGACAGCTTAACGAACACTGAAGCTTTCTTT.

Many counts were recorded for this clonotype. This beta chain is an off-target read within a library intended for alpha chains, so its frequency means little. V usage is TRBV5-6 and J usage is TRBJ2-2; perhaps TRBD2 as D (5 bases). Trimming stripped 2 bases from V and 6 bases from J, with 14 bases between. Germline V gene data show CDR1 as SGHDT and CDR2 as YYEEEE. The CDR3 has 15 residues. This CDR3 is CASSLYRDRSGELFF. The CDR3 DNA reads as TGTGCCAGCAGCTTATACCGGGATCGATCCGGGGAGCTGTTTTTT.

Concerning this clonotype: This beta chain is off target for a library built for alpha chains, so its abundance means little. The chain joins TRBV10-2 to TRBJ2-1; 7 bases agree with TRBD2. Germline CDR1 and CDR2: WSHSY and SAAADI. V shed 6 bases, J shed 10 bases, and the junction held 3 bases outside the gene matches. The length of the CDR3 is 11 residues. The CDR3 spells CASSPGLEQFF. As DNA, the CDR3 is TGCGCCAGCAGCCCGGGACTAGAGCAGTTCTTC.

This clonotype has a count of ten or more. The library was prepared for alpha chains; this beta chain is a stray read, so its frequency means little. The J gene is TRBJ1-1, the V gene TRBV7-9, with 8 bases identical to TRBD1. V was pared by 1 base and J by 7 bases, with 5 bases of the junction left unmatched. This CDR3 contains 14 residues. CDR1 and CDR2 (germline): SEHNR, FQNEAQ (reference sequence). CDR3 residues: CASSLETGAVEAFF. The CDR3 coding sequence is TGTGCCAGCAGCTTAGAGACAGGGGCCGTTGAAGCTTTCTTT.

In this sample, this clonotype is medium-sized (0.01 to 0.1%). Since the library was made to target alpha chains, this beta chain is a stray read and its abundance is not meaningful. The chain couples TRBV20-1 to TRBJ1-1, with D perhaps TRBD1 (5 bases). The CDR3 spans 12 residues. The germline gives CDR1 DFQATT, CDR2 SNEGSKA (reference sequence). The V end was cut by 7 bases, the J end by 4 bases, with 13 bases between. The CDR3 here is CSVRGSSTEAFF. In DNA form, the CDR3 reads TGCAGTGTCCGGGGCAGCAGCACTGAAGCTTTCTTT.

This clonotype was observed at least ten times. This beta chain is a stray read from a library made for alpha chains; its abundance is not meaningful. The chain has TRBV5-4 and TRBJ2-2; no clear D gene. V lost 3 bases, J lost 6 bases, and 9 bases lay in between. Germline CDR1 and CDR2: SGHNT and YYREEE (reference sequence). This CDR3 is 13 amino acids long. CDR3 coding DNA: TGTGCCAGCAGCTGGATGGGTGCCGGGGAGCTGTTTTTT. It codes for CASSWMGAGELFF.

Regarding this clonotype: This beta chain appears as a stray read in a library generated for alpha chains; its size is not informative. The CDR3 loop is CASSQDLANSDTQYF. CDR3 DNA sequence: TGTGCCAGCAGCCAAGATCTTGCAAATAGTGATACGCAGTATTTT. V gene TRBV4-2 combines with J gene TRBJ2-3, with no clear D. The V gene's germline CDR1 is LGHNA and CDR2 YNFKEQ. This CDR3 is 15 amino acids long. Between the trimmed V and J ends, which lost 0 bases and 6 bases, there was a span of 13 bases.

On this clonotype itself: This beta chain appears as a stray read in a library generated for alpha chains; its size is not informative. The rearrangement uses TRBV7-2 and TRBJ2-7; D possibly matches TRBD1 or TRBD2 (5 bases each). Per the germline V gene, CDR1 is SGHTA and CDR2 is FQGNSA. V was pared by 1 base and J by 3 bases, with 10 bases between. CDR3 length equals 14 residues. DNA for the CDR3: TGTGCCAGCAGCTTAGGGGGGACCCGCTACGAGCAGTACTTC. It is translated as CASSLGGTRYEQYF. The full variable domain, completed using reference TRBV7-2 and TRBJ2-7, is GAGVSQSPSNKVTEKGKDVELRCDPISGHTALYWYRQSLGQGLEFLIYFQGNSAPDKSGLPSDRFSAERTGGSVSTLTIQRTQQEDSAVYLCASSLGGTRYEQYFGPGTRLTVT.

There are a few counts of this clonotype. Since the library was made to target alpha chains, this beta chain is a stray read and its abundance is not meaningful. V is TRBV4-2 and J is TRBJ2-1; the D call may be TRBD1 or TRBD2 (5 bases each). CDR1 and CDR2 (germline): LGHNA, YNFKEQ. V lost 0 bases to trimming and J lost 5 bases, with 17 bases between them. The CDR3 consists of 17 residues. CDR3 DNA: TGTGCCAGCAGCCAAGAGGCGCGTTGGGACGGACACAATGAGCAGTTCTTC. This encodes CASSQEARWDGHNEQFF.